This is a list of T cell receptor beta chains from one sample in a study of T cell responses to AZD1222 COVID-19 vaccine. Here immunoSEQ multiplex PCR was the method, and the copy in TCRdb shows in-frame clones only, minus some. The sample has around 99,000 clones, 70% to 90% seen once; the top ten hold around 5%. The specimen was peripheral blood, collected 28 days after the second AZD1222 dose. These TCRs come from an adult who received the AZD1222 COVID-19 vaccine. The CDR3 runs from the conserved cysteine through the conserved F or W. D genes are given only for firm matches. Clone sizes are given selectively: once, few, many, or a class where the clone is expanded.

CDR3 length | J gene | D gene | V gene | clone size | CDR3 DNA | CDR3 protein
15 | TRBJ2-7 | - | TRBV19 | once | TGTGCCAGTAGTCCATCGACAGTAGGGGGCTACGAGCAGTACTTC | CASSPSTVGGYEQYF
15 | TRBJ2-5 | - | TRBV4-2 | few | TGTGCCAGCAGCCAAGAAGCGGGCCCCGGGGGGACCCAGTACTTC | CASSQEAGPGGTQYF
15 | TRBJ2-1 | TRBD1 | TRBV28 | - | TGTGCCATCACCTCACCGGGACAGAACTACAATGAGCAGTTCTTC | CAITSPGQNYNEQFF
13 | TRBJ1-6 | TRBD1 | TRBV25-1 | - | TGTGCCAGCAGTGAATTAGGGGGCACGGGCCTCCACTTT | CASSELGGTGLHF
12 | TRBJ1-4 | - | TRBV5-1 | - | TGCGCCAGCAGCTTTAACAGGGAGGAACTGTTTTTT | CASSFNREELFF
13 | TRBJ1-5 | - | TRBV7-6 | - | TGTGCCAGCAGCTTAGGAGTTAATCAGCCCCAGCATTTT | CASSLGVNQPQHF
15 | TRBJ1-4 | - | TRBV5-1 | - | TGCGCCAGCAGCGACACAGGGCTAGGGGGTGAAAAACTGTTTTTT | CASSDTGLGGEKLFF
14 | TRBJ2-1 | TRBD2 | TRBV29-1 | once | TGCAGCGTGGGACTAGCTTCTGGAAACAATGAGCAGTTCTTC | CSVGLASGNNEQFF
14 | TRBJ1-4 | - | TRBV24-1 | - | TGTGCCACCAGTGATGCGGGGGGCGATGAAAAACTGTTTTTT | CATSDAGGDEKLFF
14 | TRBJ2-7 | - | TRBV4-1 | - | TGCGCCAGCAGGCAGGCGGACGGCTCCTACGAGCAGTACTTC | CASRQADGSYEQYF
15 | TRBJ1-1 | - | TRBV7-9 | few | TGTGCCAGCAGTACCACGCCTGGGGTGGGCACTGAAGCTTTCTTT | CASSTTPGVGTEAFF
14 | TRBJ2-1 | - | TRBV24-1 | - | TGTGCCACCAGTGATTCAGGGCCTTACAATGAGCAGTTCTTC | CATSDSGPYNEQFF
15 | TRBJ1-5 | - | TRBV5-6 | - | TGTGCCAGCAGCTTGGCCGGCAGGGAGAATCAGCCCCAGCATTTT | CASSLAGRENQPQHF
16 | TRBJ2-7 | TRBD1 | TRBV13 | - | TGTGCCAGCAGCCCCAACCTCGGACAGGGCGCCTACGAGCAGTACTTC | CASSPNLGQGAYEQYF
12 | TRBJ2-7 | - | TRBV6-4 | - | TGTGCCAGCAGTGACTGGAACGGGCAGCAGTACTTC | CASSDWNGQQYF
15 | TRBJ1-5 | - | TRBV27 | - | TGTGCCAGCAGTTTATACACAGGGCGCAATCAGCCCCAGCATTTT | CASSLYTGRNQPQHF
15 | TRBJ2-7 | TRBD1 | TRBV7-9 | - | TGTGCCAGCAGCTTAGCCTCGACAGGGGGCTACGAGCAGTACTTC | CASSLASTGGYEQYF
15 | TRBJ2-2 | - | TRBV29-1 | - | TGCAGCGTTGATGGGTGGGGGGCGAACACCGGGGAGCTGTTTTTT | CSVDGWGANTGELFF
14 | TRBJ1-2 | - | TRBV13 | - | TGTGCCAGCAGCACAAGCGGGTGGACCTATGGCTACACCTTC | CASSTSGWTYGYTF
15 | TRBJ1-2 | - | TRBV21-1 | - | TGTGCCAGGATCCTGGGGCAGACCTTTAACTATGGCTACACCTTC | CARILGQTFNYGYTF
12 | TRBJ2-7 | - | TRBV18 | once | TGTGCCAGCTCACCAGACACTTACGAGCAGTACTTC | CASSPDTYEQYF
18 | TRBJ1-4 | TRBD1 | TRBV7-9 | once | TGTGCCAGCAGCTTGGGCGGGACAGGGGTTGGAACTAATGAAAAACTGTTTTTT | CASSLGGTGVGTNEKLFF
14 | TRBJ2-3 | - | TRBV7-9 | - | TGTGCCAGCAGCTTACAAGCCGGGGGAGATACGCAGTATTTT | CASSLQAGGDTQYF
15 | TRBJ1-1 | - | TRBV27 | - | TGTGCCAGCAACTCGGGACGGATAATGAACACTGAAGCTTTCTTT | CASNSGRIMNTEAFF
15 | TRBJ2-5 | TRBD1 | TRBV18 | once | TGTGCCAGCTCACCGCGGACAGGGGATGGCGAGACCCAGTACTTC | CASSPRTGDGETQYF
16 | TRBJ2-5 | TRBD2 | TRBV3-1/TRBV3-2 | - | TGTGCCAGCAGCCAACTGTCTAGCGGGGCTCAAGAGACCCAGTACTTC | CASSQLSSGAQETQYF
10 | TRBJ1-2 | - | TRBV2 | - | TGTGCCAGCAGGATAACAGGATACACCTTC | CASRITGYTF
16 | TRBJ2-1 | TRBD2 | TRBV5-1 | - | TGCGCCAGCAGCTCCGGGACTAGCGGGGGGCAAAGGTTAGGGCTCTTC | CASSSGTSGGQRLGLF
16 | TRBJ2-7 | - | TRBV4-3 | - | TGCGCCAGCAGCCAAGATCGTTCAACGGTCTCCTACGAGCAGTACTTC | CASSQDRSTVSYEQYF
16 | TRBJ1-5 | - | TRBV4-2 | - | TGTGCCAGCAGCCAAGTTTTCGCCCAGGGTGTTCAGCCCCAGCATTTT | CASSQVFAQGVQPQHF
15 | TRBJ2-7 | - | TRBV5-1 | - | TGCGCCAGCAGCCCCTCCCGGACCTCAACCTACGAGCAGTACTTC | CASSPSRTSTYEQYF
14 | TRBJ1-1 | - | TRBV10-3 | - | TGTGCCATCAGTGAACTTGGGGGTGACACTGAAGCTTTCTTT | CAISELGGDTEAFF
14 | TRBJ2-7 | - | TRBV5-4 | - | TGTGCCAGCAGCTTGTACGGGTTGGGGGGCGAGCAGTACTTC | CASSLYGLGGEQYF
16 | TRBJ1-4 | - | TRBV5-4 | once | TGTGCCAGCAGCTTGGTCGGGGGGGGGTCTAATGAAAAACTGTTTTTT | CASSLVGGGSNEKLFF
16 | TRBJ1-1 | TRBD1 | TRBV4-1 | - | TGCGCCAGCAGCCAAGCGACGACAGGGGTAGGCACTGAAGCTTTCTTT | CASSQATTGVGTEAFF
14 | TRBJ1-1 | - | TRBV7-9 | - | TGTGCCAGCAGCTTAGCGCTAACGGGGGCGGTAGCTTTCTTT | CASSLALTGAVAFF
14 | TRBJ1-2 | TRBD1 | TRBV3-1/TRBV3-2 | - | TGTGCCAGCAGCCAAGGACAGGGGAACTATGGCTACACCTTC | CASSQGQGNYGYTF
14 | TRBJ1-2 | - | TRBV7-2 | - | TGTGCCAGCAGCTATTCCGACAGTAACTATGGCTACACCTTC | CASSYSDSNYGYTF
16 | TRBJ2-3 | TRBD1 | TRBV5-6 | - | TGTGCCAGCAGCTTAAGGGACAGACCTAGCACAGATACGCAGTATTTT | CASSLRDRPSTDTQYF
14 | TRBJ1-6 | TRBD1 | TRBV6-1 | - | TGTGCCAGCACCGTGGGACAGTATAATTCACCCCTCCACTTT | CASTVGQYNSPLHF
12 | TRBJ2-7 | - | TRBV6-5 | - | TGTGCCAGCAGTTTTGGGTTAGGCGAGCAGTACTTC | CASSFGLGEQYF
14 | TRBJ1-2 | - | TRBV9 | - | TGTGCCAGCAGCGCTCAAGAAGGGCGAGAGGGCTACACCTTC | CASSAQEGREGYTF
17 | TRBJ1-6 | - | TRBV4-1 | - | TGCGCCAGCAGCCAAGACCCGTTGACAGGTTATAATTCACCCCTCCACTTT | CASSQDPLTGYNSPLHF
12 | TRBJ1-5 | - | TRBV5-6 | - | TGTGCCAGCAGCTTGTATGGGTCGCCCCAGCATTTT | CASSLYGSPQHF
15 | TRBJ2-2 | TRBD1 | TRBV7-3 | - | TGTGCCAGCAGGAAAGGGACAGAGAACACCGGGGAGCTGTTTTTT | CASRKGTENTGELFF
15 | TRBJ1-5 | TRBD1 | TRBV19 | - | TGTGCCAGCGGGGACAGGGGAGTGTGGGGTCAGCCCCAGCATTTT | CASGDRGVWGQPQHF
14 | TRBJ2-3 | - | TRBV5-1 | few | TGCGCCAGCTCCTGGGGGTCCGGGGGAGATACGCAGTATTTT | CASSWGSGGDTQYF
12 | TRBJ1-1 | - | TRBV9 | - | TGTGCCAGCAGCGTAGCGGGCAGGGAAGCTTTCTTT | CASSVAGREAFF
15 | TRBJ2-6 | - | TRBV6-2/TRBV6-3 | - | TGTGCCAGCAGCCCGGGACTCCCTGGGGCCAACGTCCTGACTTTC | CASSPGLPGANVLTF
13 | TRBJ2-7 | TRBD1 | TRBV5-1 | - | TGCGCCAGTGGGCGGGACAGGACCGACGAGCAGTACTTC | CASGRDRTDEQYF
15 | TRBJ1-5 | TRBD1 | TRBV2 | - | TGTGCCAGCAGAAGGACAGGAGGTGGCAATCAGCCCCAGCATTTT | CASRRTGGGNQPQHF
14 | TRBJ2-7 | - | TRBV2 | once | TGTGCCAGCAGTGAATTACAGTTAACCTACGAGCAGTACTTC | CASSELQLTYEQYF
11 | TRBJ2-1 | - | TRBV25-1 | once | TGTGCCAGCAGTCCCAATGCTGAGCAGTTCTTC | CASSPNAEQFF
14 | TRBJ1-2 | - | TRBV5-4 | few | TGTGCCAGCAGCCCGGGCCCTAACAACTATGGCTACACCTTC | CASSPGPNNYGYTF
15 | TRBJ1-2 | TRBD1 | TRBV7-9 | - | TGTGCCAGCAGCTTAGTCCTAGACAGGGTCAATGGCTACACCTTC | CASSLVLDRVNGYTF
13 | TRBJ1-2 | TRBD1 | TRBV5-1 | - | TGCGCCAGCAGCTCTCCAGGGGGCGCCGGCTACACCTTC | CASSSPGGAGYTF
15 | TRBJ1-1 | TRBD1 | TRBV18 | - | TGTGCCAGCTCACCAACAGGGGTAGTTAACACTGAAGCTTTCTTT | CASSPTGVVNTEAFF
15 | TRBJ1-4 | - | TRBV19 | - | TGTGCCAGTAGTCCCCACACGGGAACGGGTGAAAAACTGTTTTTT | CASSPHTGTGEKLFF